These T cell receptor beta chains were read from a single sample in a study of cytomegalovirus exposure and HLA in healthy donors. TCRdb's copy holds only in-frame clones and misses some; the assay was immunoSEQ multiplex PCR. This table holds about 44,000 clones. The material sequenced was PBMCs. These receptor sequences come from a male donor in good health and CMV-seronegative. CDR3s include the opening cysteine and the closing phenylalanine or tryptophan. The D gene is left open where the match is weak.

J	D	V	CDR3	DNA
TRBJ2-7	.	TRBV5-6	CASSLVRTGSYEQYF	TGTGCCAGCAGCTTGGTTCGTACGGGGAGCTACGAGCAGTACTTC
TRBJ2-2	TRBD1	TRBV18	CASSGTDSTGELFF	TGTGCCAGCTCGGGGACAGACTCCACCGGGGAGCTGTTTTTT
TRBJ2-7	TRBD2	TRBV2	CASRKLAGDPREQYF	TGTGCCAGCAGAAAACTAGCGGGAGATCCGCGGGAGCAGTACTTC
TRBJ2-7	TRBD1	TRBV6-1	CASSRDRSHEQYF	TGTGCCAGCAGCCGGGACAGGTCCCACGAGCAGTACTTC
TRBJ2-7	TRBD2	TRBV19	CASSPRGLAKPYEQYF	TGTGCCAGTAGTCCCAGGGGACTAGCGAAACCCTACGAGCAGTACTTC
TRBJ2-7	.	TRBV29-1	CSVGEGWQIYEQYF	TGCAGCGTTGGTGAGGGTTGGCAGATCTACGAGCAGTACTTC
TRBJ2-3	.	TRBV5-4	CASSSYRDRTDTQYF	TGTGCCAGCAGCTCCTACAGGGACCGCACAGATACGCAGTATTTT
TRBJ2-2	TRBD2	TRBV27	CASSIAGGLFTGELFF	TGTGCCAGCAGTATAGCGGGAGGGCTATTCACCGGGGAGCTGTTTTTT
TRBJ2-2	.	TRBV7-2	CASSLSPAGELFF	TGTGCCAGCAGCTTATCGCCAGCCGGGGAGCTGTTTTTT
TRBJ2-7	TRBD1	TRBV6-1	CASSEAIGQGSEQYF	TGTGCCAGCAGTGAAGCGATTGGACAGGGCAGCGAGCAGTACTTC
TRBJ2-1	.	TRBV6-6	CASIGSGKGMVQFF	TGTGCCAGCATCGGCTCGGGAAAGGGAATGGTGCAGTTCTTC
TRBJ2-1	.	TRBV19	CASGIGRLGEQFF	TGTGCCAGTGGTATTGGGAGGTTGGGGGAGCAGTTCTTC
TRBJ2-7	TRBD1	TRBV5-4	CASSLETGSHEQYF	TGTGCCAGCAGCTTGGAGACAGGGTCCCACGAGCAGTACTTC
TRBJ2-5	TRBD2	TRBV7-2	CASSTTGGETQYF	TGTGCCAGCAGCACGACGGGGGGAGAGACCCAGTACTTC
TRBJ2-7	TRBD1	TRBV6-6	CASSSPGTGISYEQYF	TGTGCCAGCAGTTCCCCCGGGACAGGGATCTCCTACGAGCAGTACTTC
TRBJ1-2	TRBD1	TRBV15	CATSRPGQSGYGYTF	TGTGCCACCAGCAGGCCGGGACAGTCGGGCTATGGCTACACCTTC
TRBJ1-3	.	TRBV18	CASSPGREAGNTIYF	TGTGCCAGCTCACCGGGCAGGGAAGCTGGAAACACCATATATTTT
TRBJ2-1	.	TRBV20-1	CSATYNEQFF	TGCAGTGCCACATACAATGAGCAGTTCTTC
TRBJ2-1	TRBD2	TRBV20-1	CSAGTSGNRFF	TGCAGTGCTGGGACTAGCGGGAATCGGTTCTTC
TRBJ2-2	.	TRBV4-1	CASRGGAGELFF	TGCGCCAGCAGGGGGGGAGCCGGGGAGCTGTTTTTT
TRBJ1-1	.	TRBV5-8	CASSLRVNTEAFF	TGTGCCAGCAGCTTGAGAGTGAACACTGAAGCTTTCTTT
TRBJ2-7	TRBD1	TRBV15	CATGSGQEVHEQYF	TGTGCCACCGGGTCGGGACAGGAGGTCCACGAGCAGTACTTC
TRBJ1-4	.	TRBV18	CASSRGEGEKLFF	TGTGCCAGCTCACGGGGAGAGGGTGAAAAACTGTTTTTT
TRBJ2-1	.	TRBV11-1	CASSHPSGGQTNEQFF	TGTGCCAGCAGCCACCCGAGCGGCGGGCAAACAAATGAGCAGTTCTTC
TRBJ1-5	.	TRBV21-1	CASSKGRYRGPQHF	TGTGCCAGCAGCAAAGGGCGGTACCGGGGGCCCCAGCATTTT
TRBJ2-1	TRBD2	TRBV2	CASWVREGSGSYNEQFF	TGTGCCAGCTGGGTACGGGAGGGATCTGGCTCCTACAATGAGCAGTTCTTC
TRBJ2-6	.	TRBV19	CASTFLLASGANVLTF	TGTGCCAGTACTTTCTTGTTGGCATCTGGGGCCAACGTCCTGACTTTC
TRBJ2-1	.	TRBV28	CASSPQGGAFCEQFF	TGTGCCAGCAGCCCCCAGGGGGGCGCCTTCTGTGAGCAGTTCTTC
TRBJ2-1	TRBD1	TRBV5-1	CASRLTGDNEQFF	TGCGCCAGCAGGCTGACAGGGGACAATGAGCAGTTCTTC
TRBJ2-1	.	TRBV11-2	CASSYDWDEQFF	TGTGCCAGCAGCTACGACTGGGATGAGCAGTTCTTC
TRBJ2-5	TRBD2	TRBV4-1	CASSQASGSPETQYF	TGCGCCAGCAGCCAAGCTAGCGGGAGCCCCGAGACCCAGTACTTC
TRBJ2-5	.	TRBV25-1	CASSDFGQQKETQYF	TGTGCCAGCAGTGATTTCGGACAGCAAAAAGAGACCCAGTACTTC
TRBJ1-2	.	TRBV7-8	CASSTQGSLYGYTF	TGTGCCAGCAGCACTCAGGGGTCCCTCTATGGCTACACCTTC
TRBJ2-7	TRBD2	TRBV7-2	CASSRSGEPYYEQYF	TGTGCCAGCAGCCGTAGCGGGGAGCCTTACTACGAGCAGTACTTC
TRBJ1-1	.	TRBV29-1	CSVDWGDEAFF	TGCAGCGTTGATTGGGGGGATGAAGCTTTCTTT
TRBJ2-7	.	TRBV30	CAWSPEWEQYF	TGTGCCTGGAGTCCCGAGTGGGAGCAGTACTTC
TRBJ1-3	.	TRBV18	CASSPSRVISGNTIYF	TGTGCCAGCTCACCAAGTCGGGTCATCTCTGGAAACACCATATATTTT
TRBJ2-3	TRBD2	TRBV15	CATSTGLAGGTDTQYF	TGTGCCACCAGCACCGGACTAGCGGGAGGGACAGATACGCAGTATTTT
TRBJ1-1	.	TRBV5-1	CASSLVETGLEAFF	TGCGCCAGCAGCTTGGTGGAGACAGGACTCGAAGCTTTCTTT
TRBJ2-1	TRBD2	TRBV5-6	CASSLVGGYGDNEQFF	TGTGCCAGCAGCTTAGTGGGAGGGTATGGGGACAATGAGCAGTTCTTC
TRBJ2-1	.	TRBV7-3	CASSLGLEGRRFF	TGTGCCAGCAGCTTAGGACTTGAAGGTCGACGGTTCTTC
TRBJ2-7	TRBD1	TRBV4-3	CASSWGQGVSYEQYF	TGCGCCAGCAGCTGGGGACAGGGGGTTTCCTACGAGCAGTACTTC
TRBJ2-5	TRBD2	TRBV30	CAWGEGETQYF	TGTGCCTGGGGGGAGGGTGAGACCCAGTACTTC
TRBJ1-5	.	TRBV6-4	CASRLHLGQLNQPQHF	TGTGCCAGCAGGCTGCACCTCGGACAGCTCAATCAGCCCCAGCATTTT
TRBJ2-3	TRBD2	TRBV2	CASRITSGGSDTQYF	TGTGCCAGCCGAATCACTAGCGGGGGCTCCGATACGCAGTATTTT
TRBJ2-1	.	TRBV7-2	CASSPQGGEQFF	TGTGCCAGCAGCCCTCAGGGAGGTGAGCAGTTCTTC
TRBJ2-1	TRBD2	TRBV7-3	CASSSLAGSNNEQFF	TGTGCCAGCAGCTCACTAGCGGGATCGAACAATGAGCAGTTCTTC
TRBJ2-7	TRBD1	TRBV7-9	CASSLGTGIHEQYF	TGTGCCAGCAGCTTAGGGACAGGGATCCACGAGCAGTACTTC
TRBJ2-7	.	TRBV5-1	CASSLQPSSYEQYF	TGCGCCAGCAGCTTACAACCTAGCTCCTACGAGCAGTACTTC
TRBJ1-2	TRBD1	TRBV19	CASSIGGPTQGDYGYTF	TGTGCCAGTAGTATAGGGGGACCGACTCAGGGGGACTATGGCTACACCTTC
TRBJ1-1	TRBD1	TRBV19	CASWTGRVYTEAFF	TGTGCCAGTTGGACAGGGCGTGTGTACACTGAAGCTTTCTTT
TRBJ2-5	TRBD1	TRBV4-1	CASSRYRGETQYF	TGCGCCAGCAGCCGTTACAGGGGGGAGACCCAGTACTTC
TRBJ2-5	TRBD2	TRBV5-6	CASSLGLAGVEETQYF	TGTGCCAGCAGCTTGGGTCTAGCGGGAGTAGAGGAGACCCAGTACTTC
TRBJ1-4	.	TRBV19	CASSMTTTNEKLFF	TGTGCCAGTAGTATGACAACAACTAATGAAAAACTGTTTTTT
TRBJ2-2	TRBD1	TRBV6-5	CASKRTGSTGELFF	TGTGCCAGCAAGAGGACAGGAAGCACCGGGGAGCTGTTTTTT
TRBJ1-2	TRBD1	TRBV15	CATSRLTGSAGGYTF	TGTGCCACCAGCCGTCTGACAGGGTCCGCTGGTGGCTACACCTTC
TRBJ2-1	TRBD2	TRBV7-7	CASSPRTSRTEQFF	TGTGCTAGCAGCCCCCGGACTAGCCGGACTGAGCAGTTCTTC
TRBJ2-4	TRBD1	TRBV15	CATSTGQGNLAKNIQYF	TGTGCCACCAGCACGGGACAGGGGAACCTAGCCAAAAACATTCAGTACTTC
TRBJ1-5	.	TRBV18	CASSPSGDPYSNQPQHF	TGTGCCAGCTCACCGAGCGGGGACCCTTATAGCAATCAGCCCCAGCATTTT
TRBJ1-5	.	TRBV6-5	CASSRLQGHQPQHF	TGTGCCAGCAGTCGATTACAGGGCCATCAGCCCCAGCATTTT